This T cell receptor (beta chain) was sequenced for a study of human CD8 memory T cell subsets. CDR1 LGHNA and CDR2 YSLEER come from the germline V gene. The CDR3 sequence is 14 residues long. The authors identified stem-like memory CD8+ T cells (TSTEM) as CCR7+ PD-1- TIGIT-. Total CD8+ T cells were enriched by negative magnetic separation. UMI-labeled 5' RACE was used, and it produced the TCR beta libraries. Using the 5' RACE reads, TCRdb records one entry per CDR3 protein without DNA. There are about 6,700 distinct CDR3 sequences in the sample, with 22% held by the top ten. This clonotype ranks as large in terms of frequency.

The J gene is TRBJ1-1, the V gene TRBV4-3. This receptor was identified in a human donor in good health. The specimen was CD8+ stem-like memory T cells (TSCM and TCM) sorted from PBMCs. Subset indicated: stem-like memory CD8 T cells (TSTEM), CCR7+ PD-1- TIGIT-. CDR3 sequence reads: CASSQEKGNTEAFF.